This TCR beta chain emerged from a study of beta chain features in type 1 diabetes (dated by TCRdb to 2016 to 2019). General notes on the study: Mean age, gender distribution, total cell number and subset yield were not different between patients and healthy donors. Across all samples, around 100 million sorted cells were examined, and cell number per subset correlated strongly with RNA yield. In the study, TCRB repertoires of sorted circulating CD4+ T cell subsets from recently diagnosed type 1 diabetes patients were compared with those of matched healthy donors. Regulatory and stem cell-like memory subsets were obtained from only 8 patients and about 8 healthy donors, while naive and central memory subsets were obtained from all 30 or so donors.

Each donor gave one peripheral blood draw, roughly 0.11 L on average, collected into heparinised tubes. A BD FACSAria II was used to sort naive, central memory, regulatory and stem cell-like memory CD4+ T cells with a panel that included CD45RO, CCR7, CD25, CD127, CD95 and CD27. All sorted populations exceeded 95% purity. PBMCs were isolated right away by Lymphoprep density gradient centrifugation and were stained directly, without culture. So that batch effects would be minimized, each experiment stained and sorted samples in pairs, pairing one healthy donor with one patient. On the study overall, not on this receptor specifically: Naive, central memory and regulatory TCRB repertoires appeared to be more alike among patients than among healthy donors. Because cDNA was sequenced instead of genomic DNA, activated cells with high expression could be over-represented, although the groups did not differ in activation or CD3 levels. PCR may preferentially amplify shorter templates, but because patient and control samples were amplified and corrected together, any resulting skew would affect both groups equally. Only small numbers of individuals were included in the HLA sub-analyses, which left unresolved whether HLA type had any influence on TCRB rearrangement. Type 1 diabetes patients showed a moderate but significant shortening of TCRB CDR3 length in all four CD4+ subsets. Fewer insertions and more nucleotide deletions at VDJ recombination sites were observed in patients with type 1 diabetes, implying thymic rearrangement abnormalities.

The entire amount of isolated RNA was reverse transcribed using the High Capacity cDNA Reverse Transcription Kit, so the sequenced TCRB transcripts were expressed ones. Deep immunoSEQ sequencing was performed on naive, central memory and regulatory T cell samples, with an average of roughly 4 million total reads per sample. Sorted cells were lysed in RLT buffer and RNA was extracted with DNase-treated RNeasy Micro or Mini kits, depending on cell number. Each cell subset was processed separately to prevent cross-contamination, with patient and healthy donor samples processed together. The immunoSEQ multiplex PCR was used to amplify TCRB sequences from cDNA, yielding 87-bp fragments that span the CDR3 region. Sequencing of the amplicons was done on the Illumina HiSeq platform. From the authors' description of their analysis: PCR bias was computationally corrected using synthetic template baselines, reads within Hamming distance 2 were collapsed, and singletons that could not be merged were discarded. Reads were aligned to IMGT to assign V, D and J genes, CDR3 length, and insertions or deletions at six rearrangement sites. Clonotype counts were normalized to sorted cell number within each subset before computing true diversity and Gini coefficients with the tcR R package. Repertoire sharing was quantified using the overlap coefficient calculated on TCRB nucleotide sequences. Out-of-frame TCRB sequences from naive cells were analyzed as a proxy for the pre-selection repertoire. In its TCRdb copy, this immuneACCESS table keeps in-frame sequences only and misses some clones. Where compared with another copy, unresolved V genes explain less than half of these, and the others have no known cause. V and J calls and clone size come straight from that table; D and trimming were deduced from the DNA. This sample has roughly 250,000 clones in its table, and over 8.5% of those were observed once. The top ten hold 0.03% to 0.035% of the sample.

This clone occurred a few times. No cognate antigen has been identified for it. Nothing much larger sits one base from this clone, and base qualities are not available. This TCR was sampled from a woman aged 18-35 years in good health. Sequencing was done on a sample of naive CD4+ T cells from blood. Reading the label with the study, this specimen's cell subset or site is: true naive CD4+ T cells.

Here is the DNA: TGCAGCGTTGAGTCGGGGGTCAATCAGCCCCAGCATTTT. Translated, this gives CSVESGVNQPQHF. The chain employs TRBV29-1 and TRBJ1-5; matching of 5 bases hints at TRBD1 as the D gene. V is cut by 3 bases and J by 3 bases, and the space between the germline ends is 9 bases. The CDR3 goes from the cysteine to the phenylalanine over 13 residues. The CDR3 DNA has 39 bases and is translated from base 1. CDR1 and CDR2, per the germline V gene, are SQVTM and ANQGSEA.